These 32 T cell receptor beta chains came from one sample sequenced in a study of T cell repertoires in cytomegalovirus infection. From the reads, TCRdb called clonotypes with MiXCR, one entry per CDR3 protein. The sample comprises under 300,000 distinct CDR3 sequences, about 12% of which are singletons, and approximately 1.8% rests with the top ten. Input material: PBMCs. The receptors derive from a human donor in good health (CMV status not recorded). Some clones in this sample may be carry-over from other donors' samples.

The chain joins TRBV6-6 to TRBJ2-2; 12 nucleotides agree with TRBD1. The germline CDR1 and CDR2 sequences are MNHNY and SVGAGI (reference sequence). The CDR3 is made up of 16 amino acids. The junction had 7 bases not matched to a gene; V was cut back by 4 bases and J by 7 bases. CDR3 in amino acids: CASSFPGQGADGELFF. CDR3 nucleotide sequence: TGTGCCAGCAGTTTTCCGGGACAGGGGGCAGACGGGGAGCTGTTTTTT.

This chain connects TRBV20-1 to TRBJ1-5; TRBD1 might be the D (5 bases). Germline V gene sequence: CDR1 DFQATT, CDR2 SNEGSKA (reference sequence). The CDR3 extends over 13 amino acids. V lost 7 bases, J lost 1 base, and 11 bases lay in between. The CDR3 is CSVGTPSNQPQHF. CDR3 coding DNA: TGCAGTGTTGGGACTCCGAGCAATCAGCCCCAGCATTTT.

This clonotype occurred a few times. CDR3 amino acids: CASSPGLAGHNEQFF. DNA for the CDR3: TGTGCCAGCAGCCCGGGACTAGCGGGACACAATGAGCAGTTCTTC. The chain joins TRBV7-3 to TRBJ2-1; 13 positions agree with TRBD2. The J segment lost 5 bases and the V segment lost 5 bases, leaving 3 bases of the junction unmatched. This CDR3 is built from 15 residues. Germline CDR1 SGHTA, CDR2 FQGTGA.

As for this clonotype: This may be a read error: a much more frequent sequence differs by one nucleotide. The CDR3 sequence is CASSEPDIPYEQYF. The CDR3 coding sequence is TGTGCCAGCAGTGAACCGGACATCCCCTACGAGCAGTACTTC. The V gene is TRBV6-4, the J gene TRBJ2-7; possibly TRBD1 for D (5 bases). The V end lost 3 bases, the J end lost 2 bases, and 11 bases lay between the germline ends. Germline CDR1 MRHNA, CDR2 SNTAGT. This CDR3 contains 14 residues.

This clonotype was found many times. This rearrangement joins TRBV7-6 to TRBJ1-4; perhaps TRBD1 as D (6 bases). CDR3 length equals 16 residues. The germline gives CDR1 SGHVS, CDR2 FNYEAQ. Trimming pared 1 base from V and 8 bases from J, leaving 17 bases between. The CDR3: CASSLGIQGRREKLFF. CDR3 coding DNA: TGTGCCAGCAGCTTAGGGATCCAGGGGCGCCGGGAAAAACTGTTTTTT.

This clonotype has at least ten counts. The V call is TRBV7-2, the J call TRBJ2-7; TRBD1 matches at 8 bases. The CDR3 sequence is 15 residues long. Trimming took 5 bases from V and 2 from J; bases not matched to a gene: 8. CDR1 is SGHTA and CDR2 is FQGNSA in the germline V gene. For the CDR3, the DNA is TGTGCCAGCAGCCTCAAACGGACAGGGCCCTACGAGCAGTACTTC. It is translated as CASSLKRTGPYEQYF.

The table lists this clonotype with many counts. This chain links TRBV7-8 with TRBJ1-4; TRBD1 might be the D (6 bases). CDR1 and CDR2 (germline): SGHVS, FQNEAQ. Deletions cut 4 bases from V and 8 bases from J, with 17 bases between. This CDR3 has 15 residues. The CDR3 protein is CASSSLGGREEKLFF. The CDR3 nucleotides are TGTGCCAGCAGCTCCTTAGGGGGGCGAGAGGAAAAACTGTTTTTT.

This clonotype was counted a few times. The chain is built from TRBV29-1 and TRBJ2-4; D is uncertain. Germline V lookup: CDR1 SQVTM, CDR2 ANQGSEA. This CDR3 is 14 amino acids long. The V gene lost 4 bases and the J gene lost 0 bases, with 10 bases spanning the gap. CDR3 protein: CSVATPVAKNIQYF. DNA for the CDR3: TGCAGCGTTGCGACACCGGTAGCCAAAAACATTCAGTACTTC.

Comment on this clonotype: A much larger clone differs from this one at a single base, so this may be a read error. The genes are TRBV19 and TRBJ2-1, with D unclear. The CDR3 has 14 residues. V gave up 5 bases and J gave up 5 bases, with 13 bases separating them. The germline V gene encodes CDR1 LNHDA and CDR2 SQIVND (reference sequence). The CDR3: CASSLRQSNNEQFF. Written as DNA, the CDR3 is TGTGCCAGTAGTTTGCGACAAAGCAACAATGAGCAGTTCTTC.

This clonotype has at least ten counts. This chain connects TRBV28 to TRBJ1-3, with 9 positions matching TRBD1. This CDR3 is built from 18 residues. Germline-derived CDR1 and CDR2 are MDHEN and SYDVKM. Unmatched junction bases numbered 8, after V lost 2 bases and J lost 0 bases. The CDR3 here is CASSLPGQGPFSGNTIYF. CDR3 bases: TGTGCCAGCAGTTTACCGGGACAGGGCCCCTTCTCTGGAAACACCATATATTTT.

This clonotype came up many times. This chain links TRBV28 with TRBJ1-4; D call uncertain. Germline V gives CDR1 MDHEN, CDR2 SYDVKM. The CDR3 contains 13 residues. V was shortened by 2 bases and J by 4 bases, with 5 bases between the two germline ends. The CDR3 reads CASSLDGNEKLFF. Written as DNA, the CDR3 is TGTGCCAGCAGTTTAGACGGTAATGAAAAACTGTTTTTT.

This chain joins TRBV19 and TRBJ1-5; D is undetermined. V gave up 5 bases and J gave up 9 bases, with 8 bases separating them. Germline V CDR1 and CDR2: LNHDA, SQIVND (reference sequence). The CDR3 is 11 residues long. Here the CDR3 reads CASSLKWPQHF. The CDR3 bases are TGTGCCAGTAGTCTAAAGTGGCCCCAGCATTTT.

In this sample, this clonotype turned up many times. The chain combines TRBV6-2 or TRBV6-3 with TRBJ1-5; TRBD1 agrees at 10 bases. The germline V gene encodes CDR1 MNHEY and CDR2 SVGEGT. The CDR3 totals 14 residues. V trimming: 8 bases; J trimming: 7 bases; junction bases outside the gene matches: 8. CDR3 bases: TGTGCCAGCGGCTCCGGACAGGGGGGACAGCCCCAGCATTTT. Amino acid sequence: CASGSGQGGQPQHF.

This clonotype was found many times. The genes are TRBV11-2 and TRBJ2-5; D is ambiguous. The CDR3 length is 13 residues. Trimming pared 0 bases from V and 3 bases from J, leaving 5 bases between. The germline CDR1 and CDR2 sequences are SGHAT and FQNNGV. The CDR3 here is CASSLDQEETQYF. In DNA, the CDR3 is TGTGCCAGCAGCTTAGATCAGGAAGAGACCCAGTACTTC.

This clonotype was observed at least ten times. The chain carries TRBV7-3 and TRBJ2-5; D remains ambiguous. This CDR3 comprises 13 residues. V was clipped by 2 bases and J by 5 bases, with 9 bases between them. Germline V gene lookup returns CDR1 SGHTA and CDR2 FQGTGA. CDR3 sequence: CASSLGFRETQYF. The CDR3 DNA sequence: TGTGCCAGCAGCTTAGGGTTCAGGGAGACCCAGTACTTC.

This CDR3 is CASRAARDRETQYF. The DNA for the CDR3 is TGTGCCAGCAGAGCAGCCAGGGACCGGGAGACCCAGTACTTC. The V gene is TRBV28, the J gene TRBJ2-5, with D perhaps matching TRBD1 or TRBD2 (5 bases each). Germline V gives CDR1 MDHEN, CDR2 SYDVKM. Trimming pared 6 bases from V and 5 bases from J, leaving 16 bases between. The CDR3 has 14 amino acids.

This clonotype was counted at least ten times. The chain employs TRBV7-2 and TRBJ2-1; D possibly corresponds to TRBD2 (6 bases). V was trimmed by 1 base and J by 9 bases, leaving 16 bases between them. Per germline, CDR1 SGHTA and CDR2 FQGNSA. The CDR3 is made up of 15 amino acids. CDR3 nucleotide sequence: TGTGCCAGCAGCTTAGACGGGAGCGAACATAGTGAGCAGTTCTTC. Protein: CASSLDGSEHSEQFF.

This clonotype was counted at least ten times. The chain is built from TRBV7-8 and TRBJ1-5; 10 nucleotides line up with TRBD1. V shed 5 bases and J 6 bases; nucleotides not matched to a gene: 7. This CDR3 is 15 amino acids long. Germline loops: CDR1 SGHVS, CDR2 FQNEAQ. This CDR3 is CASSPTGGAGQPQHF. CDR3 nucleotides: TGTGCCAGCAGCCCGACAGGGGGCGCAGGTCAGCCCCAGCATTTT. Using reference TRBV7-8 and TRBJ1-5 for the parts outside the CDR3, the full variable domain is GAGVSQSPRYKVAKRGQDVALRCDPISGHVSLFWYQQALGQGPEFLTYFQNEAQLDKSGLPSDRFFAERPEGSVSTLKIQRTQQEDSAVYLCASSPTGGAGQPQHFGDGTRLSIL.

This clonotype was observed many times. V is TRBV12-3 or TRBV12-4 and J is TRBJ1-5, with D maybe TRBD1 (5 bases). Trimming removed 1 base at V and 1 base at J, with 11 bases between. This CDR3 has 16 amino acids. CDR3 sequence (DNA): TGTGCCAGCAGTTTAGGGGGGGGTGGGAGCAATCAGCCCCAGCATTTT. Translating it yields CASSLGGGGSNQPQHF.

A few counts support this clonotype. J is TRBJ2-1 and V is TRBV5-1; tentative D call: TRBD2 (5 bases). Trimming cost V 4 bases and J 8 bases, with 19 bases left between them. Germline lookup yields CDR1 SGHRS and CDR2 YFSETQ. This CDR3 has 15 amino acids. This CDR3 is CASSQHTTSVYEQFF. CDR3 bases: TGCGCCAGCAGCCAACACACAACTAGTGTGTATGAGCAGTTCTTC.

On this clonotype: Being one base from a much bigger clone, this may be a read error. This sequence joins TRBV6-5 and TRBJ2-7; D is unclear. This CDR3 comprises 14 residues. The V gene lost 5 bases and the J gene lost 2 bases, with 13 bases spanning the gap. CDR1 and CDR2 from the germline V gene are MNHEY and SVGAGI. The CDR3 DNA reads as TGTGCCAGCAGTGACGACCGAACCACCTACGAGCAGTACTTC. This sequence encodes CASSDDRTTYEQYF.

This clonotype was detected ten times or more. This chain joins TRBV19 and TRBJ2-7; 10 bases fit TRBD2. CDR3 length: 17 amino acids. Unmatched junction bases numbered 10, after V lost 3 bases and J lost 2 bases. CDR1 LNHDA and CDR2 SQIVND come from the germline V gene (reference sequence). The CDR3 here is CASSMPSGSIGAYEQYF. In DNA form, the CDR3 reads TGTGCCAGTAGTATGCCTAGCGGGAGCATCGGGGCCTACGAGCAGTACTTC.

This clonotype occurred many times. CDR3 region: CASSLKSQGAGYTF. The CDR3 region has the DNA TGTGCCAGCAGCTTAAAAAGTCAGGGGGCTGGCTACACCTTC. J is TRBJ1-2 and V is TRBV7-2; TRBD1 matches at 8 bases. The CDR3 is made up of 14 amino acids. Germline CDR1 and CDR2: SGHTA and FQGNSA. Trimming cost V 2 bases and J 7 bases; bases outside gene matches: 6.

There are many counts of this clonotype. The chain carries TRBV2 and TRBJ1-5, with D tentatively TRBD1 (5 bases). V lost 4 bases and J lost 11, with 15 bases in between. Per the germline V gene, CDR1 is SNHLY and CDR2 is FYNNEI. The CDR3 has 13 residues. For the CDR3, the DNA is TGTGCCAGCAGTGGGACGGACAAAGTGTCCCAGCATTTT. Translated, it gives CASSGTDKVSQHF.

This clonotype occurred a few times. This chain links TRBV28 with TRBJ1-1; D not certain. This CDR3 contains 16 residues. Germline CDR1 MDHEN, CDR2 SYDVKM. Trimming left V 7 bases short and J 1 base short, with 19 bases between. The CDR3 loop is CASTELLGGRNTEAFF. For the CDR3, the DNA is TGTGCCAGCACCGAACTCCTAGGAGGGAGGAACACTGAAGCTTTCTTT. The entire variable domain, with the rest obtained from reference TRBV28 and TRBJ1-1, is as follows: DVKVTQSSRYLVKRTGEKVFLECVQDMDHENMFWYRQDPGLGLRLIYFSYDVKMKEKGDIPEGYSVSREKKERFSLILESASTNQTSMYLCASTELLGGRNTEAFFGQGTRLTVV.

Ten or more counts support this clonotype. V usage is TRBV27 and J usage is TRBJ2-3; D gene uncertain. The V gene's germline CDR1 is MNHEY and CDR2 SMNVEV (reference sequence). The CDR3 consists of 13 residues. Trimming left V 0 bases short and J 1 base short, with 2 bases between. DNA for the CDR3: TGTGCCAGCAGTTTATCGGGCACAGATACGCAGTATTTT. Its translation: CASSLSGTDTQYF.

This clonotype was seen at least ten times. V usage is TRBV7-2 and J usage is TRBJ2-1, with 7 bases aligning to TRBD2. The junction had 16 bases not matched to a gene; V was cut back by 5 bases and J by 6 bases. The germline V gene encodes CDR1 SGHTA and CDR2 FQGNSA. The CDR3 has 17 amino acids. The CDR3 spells CASSPSGGRAGSNEQFF. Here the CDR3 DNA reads TGTGCCAGCAGCCCTTCTGGTGGGAGGGCCGGGTCCAATGAGCAGTTCTTC.

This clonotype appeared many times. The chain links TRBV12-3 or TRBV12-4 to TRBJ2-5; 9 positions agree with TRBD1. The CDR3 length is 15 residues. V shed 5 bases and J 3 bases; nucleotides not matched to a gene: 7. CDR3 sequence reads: CASSRGGTGKETQYF. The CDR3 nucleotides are TGTGCCAGCAGTCGTGGCGGGACAGGGAAAGAGACCCAGTACTTC.

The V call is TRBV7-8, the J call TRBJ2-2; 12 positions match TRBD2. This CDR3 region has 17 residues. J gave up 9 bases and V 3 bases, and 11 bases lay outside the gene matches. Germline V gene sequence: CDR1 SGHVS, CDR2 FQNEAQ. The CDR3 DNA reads TGTGCCAGCAGCTTGCTAGCGGGGGGGGCTTTCAGCTGGGAGCTGTTTTTT. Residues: CASSLLAGGAFSWELFF.

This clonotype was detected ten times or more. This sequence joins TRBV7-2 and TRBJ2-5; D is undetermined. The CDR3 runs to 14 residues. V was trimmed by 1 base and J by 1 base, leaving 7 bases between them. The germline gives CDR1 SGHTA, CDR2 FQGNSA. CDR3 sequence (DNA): TGTGCCAGCAGCTTAGAGGCAGCCCAAGAGACCCAGTACTTC. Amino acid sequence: CASSLEAAQETQYF.

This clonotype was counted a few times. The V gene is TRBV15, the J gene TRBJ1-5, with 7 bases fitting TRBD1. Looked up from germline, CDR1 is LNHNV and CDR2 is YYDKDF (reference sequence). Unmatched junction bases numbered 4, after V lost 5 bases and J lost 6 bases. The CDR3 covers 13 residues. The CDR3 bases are TGTGCCACCAGCGGCGACAGGGTTCAGCCCCAGCATTTT. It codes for CATSGDRVQPQHF.

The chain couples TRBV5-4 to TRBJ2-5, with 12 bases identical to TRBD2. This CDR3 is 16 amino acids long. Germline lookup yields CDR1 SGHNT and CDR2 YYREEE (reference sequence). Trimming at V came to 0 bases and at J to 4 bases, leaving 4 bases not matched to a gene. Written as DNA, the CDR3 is TGTGCCAGCAGCTTGGCGCTAGCGGGAGGGGTAGAGACCCAGTACTTC. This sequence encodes CASSLALAGGVETQYF.